This TCR beta chain was observed in a study of blood T cell repertoires in COVID-19. Authors' processing steps: The assay estimated nucleated cells by amplifying reference gene primers. TCRdb's copy holds only in-frame clones and misses some; the assay was immunoSEQ multiplex PCR. V, J and clone size derive from that table, while D and trimming were established from the DNA sequence. The table has fewer than 350,000 clones, roughly 88% seen once; the top ten hold around 1.6%. Germline lookup yields CDR1 SGHRS and CDR2 YFSETQ. Trimming at V came to 1 base and at J to 8 bases, leaving 4 bases not matched to a gene. The CDR3 is made up of 14 amino acids.

The sample consisted of peripheral blood. This clonotype was sampled from a woman aged 30 to 39 with COVID-19, enrolled during active disease. The gene calls are TRBV5-1 and TRBJ1-4, with 8 nucleotides matching TRBD1. In DNA, the CDR3 is TGCGCCAGCAGCTTGTGGCAGGGGGCGGAAAAACTGTTTTTT. Its translation: CASSLWQGAEKLFF.